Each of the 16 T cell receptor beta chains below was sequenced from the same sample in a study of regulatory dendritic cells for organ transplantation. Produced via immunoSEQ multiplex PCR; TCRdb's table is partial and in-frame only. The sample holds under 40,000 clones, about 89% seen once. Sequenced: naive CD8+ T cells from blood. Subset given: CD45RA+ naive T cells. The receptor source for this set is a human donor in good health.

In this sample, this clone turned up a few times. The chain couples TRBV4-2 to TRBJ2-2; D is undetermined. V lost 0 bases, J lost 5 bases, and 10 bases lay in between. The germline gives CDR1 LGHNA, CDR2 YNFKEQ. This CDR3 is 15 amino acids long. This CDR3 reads CASSQDLDSTGELFF. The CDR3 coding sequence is TGTGCCAGCAGCCAAGATCTCGATAGTACCGGGGAGCTGTTTTTT.

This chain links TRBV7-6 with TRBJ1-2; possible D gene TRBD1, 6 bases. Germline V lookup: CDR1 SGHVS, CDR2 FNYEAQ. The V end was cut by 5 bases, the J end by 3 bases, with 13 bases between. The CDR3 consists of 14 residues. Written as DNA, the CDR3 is TGTGCCAGCAGCCCGACAGGCACGGACTATGGCTACACCTTC. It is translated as CASSPTGTDYGYTF. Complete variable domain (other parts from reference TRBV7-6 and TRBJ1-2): GAGVSQSPRYKVTKRGQDVALRCDPISGHVSLYWYRQALGQGPEFLTYFNYEAQQDKSGLPNDRFSAERPEGSISTLTIQRTEQRDSAMYRCASSPTGTDYGYTFGSGTRLTVV.

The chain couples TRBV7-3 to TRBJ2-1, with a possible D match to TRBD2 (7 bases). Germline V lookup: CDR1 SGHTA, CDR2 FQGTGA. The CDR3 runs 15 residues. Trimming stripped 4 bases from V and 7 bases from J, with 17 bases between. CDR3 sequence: CASSSVPGGFNEQFF. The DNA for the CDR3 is TGTGCCAGCAGCTCCGTACCGGGGGGCTTTAATGAGCAGTTCTTC.

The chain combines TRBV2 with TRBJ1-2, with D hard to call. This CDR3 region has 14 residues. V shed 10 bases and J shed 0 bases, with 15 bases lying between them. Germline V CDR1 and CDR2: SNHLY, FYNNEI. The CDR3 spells CANPPEITNYGYTF. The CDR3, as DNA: TGTGCCAACCCACCAGAAATTACTAACTATGGCTACACCTTC.

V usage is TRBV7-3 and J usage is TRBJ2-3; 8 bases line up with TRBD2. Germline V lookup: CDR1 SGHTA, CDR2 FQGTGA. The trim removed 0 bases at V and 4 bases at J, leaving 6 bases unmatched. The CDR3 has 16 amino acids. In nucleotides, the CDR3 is TGTGCCAGCAGCTTAACTGTTAGCGGGGTCTCAGATACGCAGTATTTT. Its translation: CASSLTVSGVSDTQYF.

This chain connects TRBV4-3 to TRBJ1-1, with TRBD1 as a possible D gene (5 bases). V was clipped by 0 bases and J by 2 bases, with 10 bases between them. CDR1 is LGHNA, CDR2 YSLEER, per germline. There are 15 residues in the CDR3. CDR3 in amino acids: CASSQDVGGNTEAFF. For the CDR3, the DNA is TGCGCCAGCAGCCAAGATGTGGGGGGTAACACTGAAGCTTTCTTT.

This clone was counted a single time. The CDR3 DNA sequence: TGTGCCAGCAGTGGACAGGGCTACGAGCAGTACTTC. Protein product: CASSGQGYEQYF. This chain links TRBV7-9 with TRBJ2-7; 8 nucleotides agree with TRBD1. CDR1 SEHNR and CDR2 FQNEAQ come from the germline V gene (reference sequence). Trimming cost V 6 bases and J 3 bases; bases outside gene matches: 1. The CDR3 runs 12 residues. Full variable domain (rest looked up from reference TRBV7-9 and TRBJ2-7): DTGVSQNPRHKITKRGQNVTFRCDPISEHNRLYWYRQTLGQGPEFLTYFQNEAQLEKSRLLSDRFSAERPKGSFSTLEIQRTEQGDSAMYLCASSGQGYEQYFGPGTRLTVT.

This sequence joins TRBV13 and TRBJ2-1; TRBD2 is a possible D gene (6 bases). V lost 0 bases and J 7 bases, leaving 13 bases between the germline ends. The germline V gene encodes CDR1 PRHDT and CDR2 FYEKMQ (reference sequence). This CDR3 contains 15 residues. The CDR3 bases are TGTGCCAGCAGCTTAGGCCCACTAGCAGCGAATGAGCAGTTCTTC. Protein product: CASSLGPLAANEQFF.

The CDR3 DNA reads TGTGCCAGCAGCTTAACCACCCACGAGCAGTACTTC. It codes for CASSLTTHEQYF. The rearrangement uses TRBV7-9 and TRBJ2-7; D gene unclear. Germline V gene sequence: CDR1 SEHNR, CDR2 FQNEAQ (reference sequence). V was pared by 2 bases and J by 5 bases, with 7 bases between. This CDR3 contains 12 residues.

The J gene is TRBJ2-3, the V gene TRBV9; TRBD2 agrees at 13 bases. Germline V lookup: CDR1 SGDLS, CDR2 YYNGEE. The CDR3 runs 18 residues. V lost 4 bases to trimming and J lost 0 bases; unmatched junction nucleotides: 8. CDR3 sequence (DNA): TGTGCCAGCAGCCTGGGACTAGCGGGGCCCGCTAGCACAGATACGCAGTATTTT. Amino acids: CASSLGLAGPASTDTQYF.

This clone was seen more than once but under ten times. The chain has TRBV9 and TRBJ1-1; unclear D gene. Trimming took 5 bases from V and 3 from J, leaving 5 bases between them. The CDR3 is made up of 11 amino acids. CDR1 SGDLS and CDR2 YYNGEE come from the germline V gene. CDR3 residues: CASSGDTEAFF. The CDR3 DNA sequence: TGTGCCAGCAGTGGGGACACTGAAGCTTTCTTT. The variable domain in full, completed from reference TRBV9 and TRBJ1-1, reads DSGVTQTPKHLITATGQRVTLRCSPRSGDLSVYWYQQSLDQGLQFLIQYYNGEERAKGNILERFSAQQFPDLHSELNLSSLELGDSALYFCASSGDTEAFFGQGTRLTVV.

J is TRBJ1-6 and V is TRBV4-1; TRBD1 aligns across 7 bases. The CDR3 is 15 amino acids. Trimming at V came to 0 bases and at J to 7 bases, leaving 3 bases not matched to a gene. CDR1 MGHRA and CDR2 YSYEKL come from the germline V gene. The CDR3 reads CASSQEDRSNSPLHF. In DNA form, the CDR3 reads TGCGCCAGCAGCCAAGAGGACAGGTCGAATTCACCCCTCCACTTT.

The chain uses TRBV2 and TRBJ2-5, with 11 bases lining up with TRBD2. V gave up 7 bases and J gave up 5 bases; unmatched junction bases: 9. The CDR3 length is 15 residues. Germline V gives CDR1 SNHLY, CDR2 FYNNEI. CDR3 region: CASTLAGGSFETQYF. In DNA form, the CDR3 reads TGTGCCAGCACTCTAGCGGGAGGTTCGTTTGAGACCCAGTACTTC.

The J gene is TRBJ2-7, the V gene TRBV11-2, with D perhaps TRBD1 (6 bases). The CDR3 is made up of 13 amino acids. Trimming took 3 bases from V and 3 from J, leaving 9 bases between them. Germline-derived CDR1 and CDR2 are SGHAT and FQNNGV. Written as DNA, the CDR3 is TGTGCCAGCAGCTTCACAGGGAACTACGAGCAGTACTTC. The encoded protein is CASSFTGNYEQYF.

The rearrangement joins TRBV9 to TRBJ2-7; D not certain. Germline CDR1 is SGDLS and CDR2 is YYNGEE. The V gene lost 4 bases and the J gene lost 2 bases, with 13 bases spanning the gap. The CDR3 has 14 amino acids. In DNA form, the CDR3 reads TGTGCCAGCAGCCCAGGCGGCGGAACCTACGAGCAGTACTTC. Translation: CASSPGGGTYEQYF.

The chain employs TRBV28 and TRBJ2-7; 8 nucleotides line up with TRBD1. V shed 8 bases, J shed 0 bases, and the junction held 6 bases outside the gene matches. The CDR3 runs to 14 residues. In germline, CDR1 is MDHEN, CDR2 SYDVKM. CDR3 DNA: TGTGCCAGCCGTTATACAGGGGGCTCCTACGAGCAGTACTTC. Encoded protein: CASRYTGGSYEQYF.